The rows below give T cell receptor beta chains drawn from one sample of a study of shared clonotypes between healthy human individuals. This table comes from immunoSEQ multiplex PCR, and its TCRdb copy is limited to in-frame clones, with some not included. The sample holds about 1,900,000 clones, about 95% seen once. Sample: naive CD8+ T cells sorted from blood. These receptors were taken from a man aged 18-30 years in good health. Each CDR3 is given with its conserved first and last residue. D genes are given only for firm matches. Some rows have no size entry. The others give once, few or many, or a class for an expanded clone.

TRBJ1-1 | NA | NA | 14 | TRBV13 | CASSLVSENTEAFF | TGTGCCAGCAGCTTAGTCTCAGAGAACACTGAAGCTTTCTTT
TRBJ1-1 | NA | NA | 13 | TRBV11-2 | CASSLGFWTEAFF | TGTGCCAGCAGTTTAGGGTTCTGGACTGAAGCTTTCTTT
TRBJ1-1 | NA | NA | 12 | TRBV30 | CAWSVQETEAFF | TGTGCCTGGAGTGTACAGGAAACTGAAGCTTTCTTT
TRBJ1-5 | NA | TRBD1 | 14 | TRBV4-1 | CASSQGGQGQPQHF | TGCGCCAGCAGCCAAGGAGGACAGGGACAGCCCCAGCATTTT
TRBJ2-3 | NA | TRBD2 | 14 | TRBV6-5 | CASQTGLAADTQYF | TGTGCCAGCCAGACGGGACTAGCCGCAGATACGCAGTATTTT
TRBJ2-7 | NA | NA | 13 | TRBV6-5 | CASSYAPGYEQYF | TGTGCCAGCAGTTACGCCCCGGGATACGAGCAGTACTTC
TRBJ2-7 | NA | NA | 15 | TRBV2 | CASSDPLTGRYEQYF | TGTGCCAGCAGTGACCCGTTGACAGGACGCTACGAGCAGTACTTC
TRBJ2-1 | NA | NA | 15 | TRBV6-6 | CASSEGDGRYNEQFF | TGTGCCAGCAGTGAGGGGGACGGTCGCTACAATGAGCAGTTCTTC
TRBJ2-7 | NA | TRBD2 | 18 | TRBV5-5 | CASKVNAQGLAGSNEQYF | TGTGCCAGCAAAGTCAACGCACAGGGACTAGCGGGTTCCAACGAGCAGTACTTC
TRBJ1-1 | NA | NA | 15 | TRBV7-9 | CASSLASGQVTEAFF | TGTGCCAGCAGCTTAGCGTCGGGTCAGGTCACTGAAGCTTTCTTT
TRBJ2-7 | once | NA | 14 | TRBV6-5 | CASRPFEDSPLQYF | TGTGCCAGCAGGCCATTCGAGGACAGCCCCTTGCAGTACTTC
TRBJ2-5 | NA | NA | 13 | TRBV4-2 | CASSQAGSGAQYF | TGTGCCAGCAGCCAAGCAGGGTCCGGGGCCCAGTACTTC
TRBJ2-7 | NA | NA | 16 | TRBV4-1 | CASSQEDGHQAYEQYF | TGCGCCAGCAGCCAAGAAGACGGCCACCAAGCCTACGAGCAGTACTTC
TRBJ2-7 | NA | TRBD2 | 15 | TRBV9 | CASSLTGLAGLEQYF | TGTGCCAGCAGCCTTACAGGACTAGCGGGACTCGAGCAGTACTTC
TRBJ2-7 | many | NA | 13 | TRBV7-3 | CASSLDASYEQYF | TGTGCCAGCAGCTTAGACGCTTCCTACGAGCAGTACTTC
TRBJ2-7 | NA | TRBD1 | 14 | TRBV9 | CASSAGGQDYEQYF | TGTGCCAGCAGCGCCGGGGGACAGGACTACGAGCAGTACTTC
TRBJ2-1 | NA | TRBD1 | 16 | TRBV7-2 | CASSFPGTGNGNEQFF | TGTGCCAGCAGTTTCCCCGGGACAGGGAATGGTAATGAGCAGTTCTTC
TRBJ2-1 | NA | TRBD2 | 16 | TRBV13 | CASSSGLAGIYNEQFF | TGTGCCAGCAGCTCGGGACTAGCGGGAATCTACAATGAGCAGTTCTTC
TRBJ2-1 | once | NA | 16 | TRBV6-5 | CASSYSTGMVHNEQFF | TGTGCCAGCAGTTACTCGACCGGGATGGTACACAATGAGCAGTTCTTC
TRBJ1-2 | NA | NA | 15 | TRBV7-2 | CASSLESRGNYGYTF | TGTGCCAGCAGCTTAGAATCTCGGGGAAACTATGGCTACACCTTC
TRBJ2-5 | NA | TRBD1 | 15 | TRBV4-1 | CASSTGQGVDLTQYF | TGCGCCAGCAGCACCGGACAGGGGGTGGATTTAACCCAGTACTTC
TRBJ2-7 | NA | TRBD1 | 11 | TRBV14 | CASSPGGGQYF | TGTGCCAGCAGCCCAGGGGGCGGGCAGTACTTC
TRBJ2-7 | NA | TRBD1 | 14 | TRBV29-1 | CSVEGQGASYEQYF | TGCAGCGTTGAAGGACAGGGGGCATCCTACGAGCAGTACTTC
TRBJ1-1 | NA | TRBD1 | 15 | TRBV4-3 | CASSQDQGAGGLAFF | TGCGCCAGCAGCCAAGATCAGGGGGCAGGGGGCTTAGCTTTCTTT
TRBJ1-2 | NA | TRBD1 | 14 | TRBV6-5 | CASTNPGQNYGYTF | TGTGCCAGCACCAATCCGGGACAGAACTATGGCTACACCTTC
TRBJ2-1 | once | NA | 14 | TRBV4-1 | CASSFFGSYNEQFF | TGCGCCAGCAGCTTTTTTGGCTCCTACAATGAGCAGTTCTTC